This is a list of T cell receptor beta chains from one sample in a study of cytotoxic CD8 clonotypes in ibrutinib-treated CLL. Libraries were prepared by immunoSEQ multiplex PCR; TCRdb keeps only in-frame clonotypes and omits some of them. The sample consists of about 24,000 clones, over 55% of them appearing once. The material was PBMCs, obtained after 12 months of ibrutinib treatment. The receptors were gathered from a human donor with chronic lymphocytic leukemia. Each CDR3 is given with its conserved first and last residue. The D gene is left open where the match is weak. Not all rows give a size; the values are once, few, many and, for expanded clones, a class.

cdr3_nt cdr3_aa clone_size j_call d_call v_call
TGTGCCAGCAGCTTAGGACACGGTGGGACGCAGCCGTTT CASSLGHGGTQPF NA TRBJ1-1 NA TRBV13
TGTGCCAGTAGACTAGACCAGGTCGGTGAAAAACTGTTTTTT CASRLDQVGEKLFF few TRBJ1-4 NA TRBV19
TGTGCCATAAGTGAGGCAGGGAGTTTAACTGAAGCTTTCTTT CAISEAGSLTEAFF NA TRBJ1-1 NA TRBV10-3
TGTGCCAGCTCGGGACAGGGGGGAATGAACACTGAAGCTTTCTTT CASSGQGGMNTEAFF NA TRBJ1-1 TRBD1 TRBV11-2
TGTGCCAGTAGTATGGGGGACAGCAATGAAAAACTGTTTTTT CASSMGDSNEKLFF NA TRBJ1-4 TRBD1 TRBV19
TGTGCCAGCAGCCCGCTGGGACAGGGCTACAATGAGCAGTTCTTC CASSPLGQGYNEQFF few TRBJ2-1 TRBD1 TRBV9
TGTGCCAGTAGGCCAAACCCCGGGACGGCGAACACTGAAGCTTTCTTT CASRPNPGTANTEAFF NA TRBJ1-1 NA TRBV19
TGTGCCTGGAAAAGACCCGGGACGGAAGCCTATGGCTACACCTTC CAWKRPGTEAYGYTF NA TRBJ1-2 NA TRBV30
TGTGCCAGCAGCTCAGGCAGCGCCAATAGCAATCAGCCCCAGCATTTT CASSSGSANSNQPQHF NA TRBJ1-5 NA TRBV7-8
TGTGCCAGCAGTGAACGGGGGGCCGGGGGCTACACCTTC CASSERGAGGYTF NA TRBJ1-2 NA TRBV6-1
TGTGCCAGCAGCTTAGTCCCCCATGAGCAGTTCTTC CASSLVPHEQFF NA TRBJ2-1 NA TRBV7-2
TGCGCCAGCAGCCGTCTCCCCAAGTCAGGGACCTACGAGCAGTACTTC CASSRLPKSGTYEQYF few TRBJ2-7 NA TRBV4-1
TGTGCCAGCAGCGTTCCAGGAGACACTGAAGCTTTCTTT CASSVPGDTEAFF NA TRBJ1-1 NA TRBV9
TGTGCCACCAGCAGAGATCGAAGGACAGTGCATGGCTACACCTTC CATSRDRRTVHGYTF NA TRBJ1-2 NA TRBV15
TGTGCCAGTATTAAGACTAGCGGGGGGGCTAATGAGCAGTTCTTC CASIKTSGGANEQFF NA TRBJ2-1 TRBD2 TRBV19
TGTGCCAGCAGGGCCAGACAGACAGACACCGGGGAGCTGTTTTTT CASRARQTDTGELFF NA TRBJ2-2 NA TRBV2
TGTGCCAGTAGTACCCCGACAGCCTCTGGGGCCAACGTCCTGACTTTC CASSTPTASGANVLTF NA TRBJ2-6 NA TRBV19
TGTGCCAGCAGCTTAACAGGGGACCGCGCTGAAGCTTTCTTT CASSLTGDRAEAFF NA TRBJ1-1 NA TRBV7-3
TGTGCCAGCAGCCCAATTACGGGCACAGATACGCAGTATTTT CASSPITGTDTQYF NA TRBJ2-3 NA TRBV9
TGTGCCAGCAGTTTAAACAGGGGACGCGAGCAGTACTTC CASSLNRGREQYF NA TRBJ2-7 TRBD1 TRBV28
TGTGCCAGCAGTTCAGGTAACTCCTACGAGCAGTACTTC CASSSGNSYEQYF NA TRBJ2-7 NA TRBV6-6
TGTGCCAGCAGTCCGACAGGGTACCCTGAAGCTTTCTTT CASSPTGYPEAFF NA TRBJ1-1 TRBD1 TRBV2
TGTGCCAGCAGCCCTACCTTCCTGGGGCAGTACTTC CASSPTFLGQYF NA TRBJ2-7 NA TRBV28
TGTGCCAGTAGTCCCGGTCAGGGATTATATTATGGCTACACCTTC CASSPGQGLYYGYTF few TRBJ1-2 NA TRBV19
TGTGCCAGCAGTGTACAGGGGAATATGGGGGAGTATGGCTACACCTTC CASSVQGNMGEYGYTF NA TRBJ1-2 TRBD1 TRBV6-1
TGCAGCGCGGGACGGGGGGGGCGCATGAACACTGAAGCTTTCTTT CSAGRGGRMNTEAFF NA TRBJ1-1 NA TRBV29-1
TGTGCCAGCAGAATGCAGGGGGCTACTGAAGCTTTCTTT CASRMQGATEAFF hyperexpanded TRBJ1-1 TRBD1 TRBV6-5
TGTGCCAGCAGCTTTGGCCAATACAATGATGGGCAGTTCTTC CASSFGQYNDGQFF NA TRBJ2-1 NA TRBV5-6
TGTGCGGGAGGCAGGGGGCCGAACACTGAAGCTTTCTTT CAGGRGPNTEAFF NA TRBJ1-1 TRBD1 TRBV2
TGTGCCAGTAGTATAGTTGGGGGCGGCAATCAGCCCCAGCATTTT CASSIVGGGNQPQHF NA TRBJ1-5 NA TRBV19
TGTGCCAGCAGACGACAGGGGGTCAATGAAAAACTGTTTTTT CASRRQGVNEKLFF NA TRBJ1-4 TRBD1 TRBV2
TGTGCCAGCTCACCAGCGGGCCCCTACGAGCAGTACTTC CASSPAGPYEQYF few TRBJ2-7 NA TRBV18
TGCAGCGTTGAAGGGGCTAGCGGGGGGGCCAGACCCCCCTCAGATACGCAGTATTTT CSVEGASGGARPPSDTQYF NA TRBJ2-3 TRBD2 TRBV29-1
TGTGCCAGCCGGACTAGCGGGGAGTACGAGCAGTACTTC CASRTSGEYEQYF NA TRBJ2-7 TRBD2 TRBV6-5
TGCGCCAGCAGGGGAACGGGGACCTACGAGCAGTACTTC CASRGTGTYEQYF NA TRBJ2-7 NA TRBV4-1
TGTGCCAGCAGTTACGGGGGTCAGAAAGAGGAAAAACTGTTTTTT CASSYGGQKEEKLFF NA TRBJ1-4 NA TRBV6-6
TGTGCCTGGAGTGGAGGGGACTCTGGAAACACCATATATTTT CAWSGGDSGNTIYF NA TRBJ1-3 NA TRBV30
TGTGCCAGCAGTAAAGGGACTCAGCCCCAGCATTTT CASSKGTQPQHF once TRBJ1-5 NA TRBV6-1
TGCGCCAGCAGCCACGACAGAGAAAAGTTCTTC CASSHDREKFF NA TRBJ2-1 NA TRBV4-1
TGTGCCAGCAGCGTGCACGGGGGGCAAGGTGGCTACACCTTC CASSVHGGQGGYTF NA TRBJ1-2 NA TRBV7-2
TGTGCCAGCAGCTCAACAGGGGCGTCCTACGAGCAGTACTTC CASSSTGASYEQYF NA TRBJ2-7 TRBD1 TRBV11-3
TGTGCCAGCAGCTACAGTGGGTCTGGGGCCAACGTCCTGACTTTC CASSYSGSGANVLTF few TRBJ2-6 NA TRBV7-2
TGTGCCAGCAGCTTATACGGGGGGATGCAAGAGACCCAGTACTTC CASSLYGGMQETQYF NA TRBJ2-5 TRBD2 TRBV7-2
TGTGCCAGCAGTCCGCGACAGGGTGGACCCCTCCACTTT CASSPRQGGPLHF few TRBJ1-6 TRBD1 TRBV27
TGTGCCAGCAGCGTTGATCGGGCCCACCAAGAGACCCAGTACTTC CASSVDRAHQETQYF NA TRBJ2-5 NA TRBV9
TGTGCCAGCAGTTTAAGGATGGGACTAGCGGGGGGAGTAAACACCGGGGAGCTGTTTTTT CASSLRMGLAGGVNTGELFF NA TRBJ2-2 TRBD2 TRBV28
TGTGCCAGCAGTTCACTAAGCTCGGACAGGAAAAATTCACCCCTCCACTTT CASSSLSSDRKNSPLHF NA TRBJ1-6 TRBD1 TRBV27
TGTGCCAGCAGCTTATATGCTAGCGGTAGCACAGATACGCAGTATTTT CASSLYASGSTDTQYF NA TRBJ2-3 TRBD2 TRBV7-9